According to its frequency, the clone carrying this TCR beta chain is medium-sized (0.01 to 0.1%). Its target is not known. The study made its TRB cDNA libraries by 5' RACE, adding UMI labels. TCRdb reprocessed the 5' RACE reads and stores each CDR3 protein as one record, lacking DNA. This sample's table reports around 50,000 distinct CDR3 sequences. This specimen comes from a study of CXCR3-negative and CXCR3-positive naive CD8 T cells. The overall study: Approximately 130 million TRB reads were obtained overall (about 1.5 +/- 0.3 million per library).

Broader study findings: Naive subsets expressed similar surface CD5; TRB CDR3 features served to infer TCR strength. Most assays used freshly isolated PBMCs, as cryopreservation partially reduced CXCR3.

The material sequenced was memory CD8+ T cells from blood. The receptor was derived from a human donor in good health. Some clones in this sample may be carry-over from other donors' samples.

This chain's CDR3 is CASSEGSGSGVQYF. The chain has TRBV6-1 and TRBJ2-3; with no DNA, the TCRdb D assignment of TRBD2 cannot be verified. Germline CDR1 MNHNS, CDR2 SASEGT. This CDR3 has 14 amino acids.